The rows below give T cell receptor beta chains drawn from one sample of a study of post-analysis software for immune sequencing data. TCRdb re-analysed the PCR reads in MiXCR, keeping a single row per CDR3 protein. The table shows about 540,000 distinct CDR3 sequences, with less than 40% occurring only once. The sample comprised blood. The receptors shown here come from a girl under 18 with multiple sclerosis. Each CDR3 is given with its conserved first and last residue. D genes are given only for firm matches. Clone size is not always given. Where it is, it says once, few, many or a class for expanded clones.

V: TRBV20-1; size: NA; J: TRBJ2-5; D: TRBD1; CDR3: CSAREPTGGQETQYF; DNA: TGCAGTGCTAGAGAGCCAACAGGGGGCCAAGAGACCCAGTACTTC
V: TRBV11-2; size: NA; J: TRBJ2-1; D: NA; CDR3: CASSLGAPGSGSNEQFF; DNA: TGTGCCAGCAGCTTAGGGGCCCCGGGTTCGGGGTCGAATGAGCAGTTCTTC
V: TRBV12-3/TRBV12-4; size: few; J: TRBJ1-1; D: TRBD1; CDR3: CASSLGQGVTEAFF; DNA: TGTGCCAGCAGTTTAGGGCAGGGGGTCACTGAAGCTTTCTTT
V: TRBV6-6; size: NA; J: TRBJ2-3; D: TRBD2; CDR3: CASSPPLAGGTDTQYF; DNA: TGTGCCAGCAGTCCGCCCCTAGCGGGGGGCACAGATACGCAGTATTTT
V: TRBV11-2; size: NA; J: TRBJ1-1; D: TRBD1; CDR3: CASSLDRVEYRFF; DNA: TGTGCCAGCAGCCTGGACAGGGTTGAATATCGTTTCTTT
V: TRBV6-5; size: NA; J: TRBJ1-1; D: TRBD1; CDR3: CASSYSSGDRKIEAFF; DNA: TGTGCCAGCAGTTACTCGTCCGGGGACAGAAAGATTGAAGCTTTCTTT
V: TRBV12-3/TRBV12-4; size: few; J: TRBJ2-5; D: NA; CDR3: CASSSHGKAGETQYF; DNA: TGTGCCAGCAGTTCGCATGGAAAGGCTGGGGAGACCCAGTACTTC
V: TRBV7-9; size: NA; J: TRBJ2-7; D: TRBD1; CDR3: CASSLWQGEEQYF; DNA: TGTGCCAGCAGCTTATGGCAGGGGGAAGAGCAGTACTTC
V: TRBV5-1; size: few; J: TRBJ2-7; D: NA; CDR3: CASSLASSSATYEQYF; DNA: TGCGCCAGCAGCTTGGCCAGTAGTAGCGCAACCTACGAGCAGTACTTC
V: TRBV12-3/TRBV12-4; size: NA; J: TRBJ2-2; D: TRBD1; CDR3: CASRRDRDTGELFF; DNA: TGTGCCAGCAGAAGGGACAGAGACACCGGGGAGCTGTTTTTT
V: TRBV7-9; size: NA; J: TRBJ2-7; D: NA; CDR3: CASSLIGDNEQYF; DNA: TGTGCCAGCAGCTTAATCGGGGACAATGAGCAGTACTTC
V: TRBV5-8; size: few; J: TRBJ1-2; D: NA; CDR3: CASSLDGHSAIANYGYTF; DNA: TGTGCCAGCAGCTTGGATGGGCATTCCGCGATTGCGAACTATGGCTACACCTTC
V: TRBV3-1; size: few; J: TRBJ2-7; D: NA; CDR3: CASSQERSGVSYEQYF; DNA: TGTGCCAGCAGCCAAGAGCGGAGCGGTGTAAGCTACGAGCAGTACTTC
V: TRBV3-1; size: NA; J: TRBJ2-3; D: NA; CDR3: CASGQGDGRGTDTQYF; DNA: TGTGCCAGCGGCCAAGGGGACGGAAGAGGCACAGATACGCAGTATTTT
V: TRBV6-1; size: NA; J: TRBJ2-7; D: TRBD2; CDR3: CASMRLDRLAGGHEQYF; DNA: TGTGCCAGCATGCGTTTGGATCGGCTAGCGGGGGGACACGAGCAGTACTTC
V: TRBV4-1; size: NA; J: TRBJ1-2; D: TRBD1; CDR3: CAGSPRQGAPYGYTF; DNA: TGCGCCGGCAGCCCCCGACAGGGTGCCCCCTATGGCTACACCTTC
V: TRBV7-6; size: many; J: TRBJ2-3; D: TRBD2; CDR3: CASSLGAGGPSSVPDTQYF; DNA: TGTGCCAGCAGCTTAGGGGCGGGGGGCCCTTCTTCGGTCCCAGATACGCAGTATTTT
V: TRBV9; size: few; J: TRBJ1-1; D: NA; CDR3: CASSLNPITAGSYEAFF; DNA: TGTGCCAGCAGTCTCAACCCAATTACGGCAGGGTCGTATGAAGCTTTCTTT
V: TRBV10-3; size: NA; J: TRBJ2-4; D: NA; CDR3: CAISEGGNQNIQYF; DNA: TGTGCCATCAGTGAAGGTGGCAACCAAAACATTCAGTACTTC
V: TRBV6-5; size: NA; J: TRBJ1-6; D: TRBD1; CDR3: CASSGGQANSPLHF; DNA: TGTGCCAGCAGTGGGGGACAGGCTAATTCACCCCTCCACTTT